These T cell receptor beta chains were read from a single sample in a study of radiotherapy plus CTLA-4 blockade in lung cancer. Clones were sequenced by immunoSEQ multiplex PCR, and TCRdb holds only the in-frame ones, with some missing. Among about 25,000 clones listed, about 71% were seen once. Material: peripheral blood, obtained from a patient treated with radiotherapy plus ipilimumab. The receptors come from a human donor with non-small cell lung cancer whose response to radiotherapy plus ipilimumab could not be evaluated. The CDR3 runs from the conserved cysteine through the conserved F or W. Fields, in order: J gene, V gene, clone size, D gene, CDR3 DNA, CDR3 protein. The D gene is left open where the match is weak. The size entry is marked missing in some rows and otherwise reads once, few, many or a size class.

J: TRBJ2-7; V: TRBV10-2; size: -; D: -; DNA: TGCGCCAGCAGCCAGCGGGACAAAACCTACGAGCAGTACTTC; CDR3: CASSQRDKTYEQYF
J: TRBJ2-5; V: TRBV7-7; size: -; D: TRBD2; DNA: TGTGCCAGCAGCTTAGGGACTAGCGAAGGCCAAGAGACCCAGTACTTC; CDR3: CASSLGTSEGQETQYF
J: TRBJ2-7; V: TRBV27; size: -; D: -; DNA: TGTGCCAGCAGTTCCCGACAGGTGGAAAGGTTCGAGCAGTACTTC; CDR3: CASSSRQVERFEQYF
J: TRBJ2-3; V: TRBV5-4; size: few; D: TRBD2; DNA: TGTGCCAGCAGCGTACCTAGCGGAAGGAGCACAGATACGCAGTATTTT; CDR3: CASSVPSGRSTDTQYF
J: TRBJ1-5; V: TRBV2; size: -; D: TRBD1; DNA: TGTGCCAGCAGGGCGTCTCCGGGACAGGGGGCTTGGAATCAGCCCCAGCATTTT; CDR3: CASRASPGQGAWNQPQHF
J: TRBJ2-2; V: TRBV18; size: -; D: -; DNA: TGTGCCAGCTCACCGACGAGCGGAGGGGTCACCGGGGAGCTGTTTTTT; CDR3: CASSPTSGGVTGELFF
J: TRBJ2-5; V: TRBV13; size: -; D: -; DNA: TGTGCCAGCAGCTCCACTTACGGGACAAGACGGGGGACCCAGTACTTC; CDR3: CASSSTYGTRRGTQYF
J: TRBJ2-1; V: TRBV29-1; size: once; D: -; DNA: TGCAGCGTTGAACTAGCTTTTGGTGAGCAGTTCTTC; CDR3: CSVELAFGEQFF
J: TRBJ1-4; V: TRBV10-2; size: -; D: -; DNA: TGCGCCAGCAGTGAAATTTCGGAAAAACTGTTTTTT; CDR3: CASSEISEKLFF
J: TRBJ2-5; V: TRBV7-2; size: -; D: -; DNA: TGTGCCAGCAGCTTGAATTCGGCAACTACTATCCAAGAGACCCAGTACTTC; CDR3: CASSLNSATTIQETQYF
J: TRBJ1-3; V: TRBV5-1; size: -; D: TRBD1; DNA: TGCGCCAGCAGCCCCTACCCTGGGGACAGCTCTGGAAACACCATATATTTT; CDR3: CASSPYPGDSSGNTIYF
J: TRBJ2-7; V: TRBV19; size: medium-sized; D: TRBD1; DNA: TGTGCCAGTAGTTTGTTTTCAGGGGGCCTACCCTACGAGCAGTACTTC; CDR3: CASSLFSGGLPYEQYF
J: TRBJ2-7; V: TRBV15; size: -; D: TRBD1; DNA: TGTGCCACCAGCAGAGACCCGGGGACAGGGCGGTACGAGCAGTACTTC; CDR3: CATSRDPGTGRYEQYF
J: TRBJ2-3; V: TRBV5-4; size: -; D: -; DNA: TGTGCCAGCAGCTTGTATCCGGGAACCACAGATACGCAGTATTTT; CDR3: CASSLYPGTTDTQYF
J: TRBJ2-1; V: TRBV2; size: few; D: -; DNA: TGTGCCAGCAGACCAGCCGGGTATGAGCAGTTCTTC; CDR3: CASRPAGYEQFF
J: TRBJ2-2; V: TRBV2; size: once; D: -; DNA: TGTGCCAGCAGTGACCGAATTGGAGGGGTATCCACCGGGGAGCTGTTTTTT; CDR3: CASSDRIGGVSTGELFF
J: TRBJ1-6; V: TRBV29-1; size: -; D: -; DNA: TGCAGCGTTGCAGTTGCGGATAATTCACCCCTCCACTTT; CDR3: CSVAVADNSPLHF
J: TRBJ2-5; V: TRBV5-1; size: -; D: -; DNA: TGCGCCAGCAGCTTGGTAGGACACCCAGAGACCCAGTACTTC; CDR3: CASSLVGHPETQYF
J: TRBJ2-5; V: TRBV6-1; size: -; D: TRBD2; DNA: TGTGCCACCATAGGACTAGCGGGAGCTTGGGAGACCCAGTACTTC; CDR3: CATIGLAGAWETQYF
J: TRBJ2-1; V: TRBV29-1; size: -; D: TRBD2; DNA: TGCAGCGTTGAAGATGGGATCGGGAGGAATGAGCAGTTCTTC; CDR3: CSVEDGIGRNEQFF
J: TRBJ1-5; V: TRBV28; size: -; D: TRBD1; DNA: TGTGCCGTCGCCGGGACAGGACTCAATCAGCCCCAGCATTTT; CDR3: CAVAGTGLNQPQHF
J: TRBJ2-1; V: TRBV10-1; size: -; D: TRBD2; DNA: TGCGCCAGCAGTGACCTAGCGGGAGACAATGAGCAGTTCTTC; CDR3: CASSDLAGDNEQFF
J: TRBJ2-5; V: TRBV11-2; size: -; D: -; DNA: TGTGCCAGCAGCCTTTCAGGGACCCAGTACTTC; CDR3: CASSLSGTQYF
J: TRBJ1-1; V: TRBV12-5; size: -; D: TRBD1; DNA: TGTGCTAGTGGTTTGGTCTTGGGGACAGGGAGGGTGAACACTGAAGCTTTCTTT; CDR3: CASGLVLGTGRVNTEAFF
J: TRBJ2-3; V: TRBV5-1; size: -; D: TRBD2; DNA: TGCGCCAGCAGCTTCCTAGCGGGCCGCACAGATACGCAGTATTTT; CDR3: CASSFLAGRTDTQYF
J: TRBJ2-7; V: TRBV11-3; size: -; D: -; DNA: TGTGCCAGCAGCTTAAGGGCGGGCTACGAGCAGTACTTC; CDR3: CASSLRAGYEQYF
J: TRBJ1-2; V: TRBV28; size: -; D: TRBD1; DNA: TGTGCCAGCAGGGCCGGGACAGGCGCCAATGGCTACACCTTC; CDR3: CASRAGTGANGYTF
J: TRBJ2-1; V: TRBV7-2; size: -; D: TRBD2; DNA: TGTGCCAGCAGCTCCAATAGCGGGGGGGGGCAGTTCTTC; CDR3: CASSSNSGGGQFF
J: TRBJ2-7; V: TRBV28; size: -; D: TRBD1; DNA: TGTGCCAGCAGTTCCGGGACAGGGGCCCGCGAGCAGTACTTC; CDR3: CASSSGTGAREQYF
J: TRBJ2-7; V: TRBV5-1; size: -; D: TRBD2; DNA: TGCGCCAGCAGCTTCGGGGGGGGTTACGAGCAGTACTTC; CDR3: CASSFGGGYEQYF
J: TRBJ2-5; V: TRBV7-2; size: -; D: -; DNA: TGTGCCAGCAGCTACAACCAGGGGCGGGAGACCCAGTACTTC; CDR3: CASSYNQGRETQYF
J: TRBJ1-4; V: TRBV18; size: -; D: TRBD1; DNA: TGTGCCAGCTCACCAAGGGACAGGTTCATTAGTAATGAAAAACTGTTTTTT; CDR3: CASSPRDRFISNEKLFF
J: TRBJ2-7; V: TRBV5-4; size: -; D: TRBD2; DNA: TGTGCCAGCAGCAGACGTCTTTCGCGGGAGGAGAAAGACGAGCAGTACTTC; CDR3: CASSRRLSREEKDEQYF
J: TRBJ1-1; V: TRBV4-1; size: -; D: -; DNA: TGCGCCAGCAGCCAAATGGTCTTGGGCAACACTGAAGCTTTCTTT; CDR3: CASSQMVLGNTEAFF
J: TRBJ1-1; V: TRBV19; size: -; D: TRBD1; DNA: TGTGCCAGCTCTTCCGGGACAGGGGGCCGCACTGAAGCTTTCTTT; CDR3: CASSSGTGGRTEAFF
J: TRBJ2-2; V: TRBV30; size: once; D: TRBD2; DNA: TGTGCCTGGAATAGGCTAGCGGGAGGGCCCGGGGAGCTGTTTTTT; CDR3: CAWNRLAGGPGELFF
J: TRBJ1-1; V: TRBV7-8; size: -; D: -; DNA: TGTGCCAGCAGCTTAAGGAGGGAGAGGGCTTTCTTT; CDR3: CASSLRRERAFF
J: TRBJ2-1; V: TRBV4-3; size: -; D: TRBD2; DNA: TGCGCCAGCAGCCAAGAAGCTAGCGGCTACAATGAGCAGTTCTTC; CDR3: CASSQEASGYNEQFF
J: TRBJ2-7; V: TRBV7-2; size: once; D: TRBD2; DNA: TGTGCCAGCAGCGCCGACTCAAGTGCTAGCGGGAGGGGCGAGCAGTACTTC; CDR3: CASSADSSASGRGEQYF
J: TRBJ2-3; V: TRBV5-6; size: -; D: TRBD1; DNA: TGTGCCAGCAGCTTGGGTGGACAGGGAATAGATACGCAGTATTTT; CDR3: CASSLGGQGIDTQYF
J: TRBJ2-2; V: TRBV9; size: -; D: -; DNA: TGTGCCAGCAGCGCCGGGAGCCTCACCGGGGAGCTGTTTTTT; CDR3: CASSAGSLTGELFF
J: TRBJ2-1; V: TRBV6-5; size: -; D: TRBD2; DNA: TGTGCCAGCAGTACTACTAGCGGGAGTGGCAATGAGCAGTTCTTC; CDR3: CASSTTSGSGNEQFF